Listed below are T cell receptor beta chains from one sample, sequenced in a study of blood T cell repertoires in COVID-19. Measured with immunoSEQ multiplex PCR; TCRdb has only the in-frame clones, and not every one. The sample records over 450,000 clones, 85% to 90% being singletons. Sequencing was done on a sample of peripheral blood. The receptors stem from a woman between 45 and 65 years old with COVID-19, enrolled during active disease. Both conserved end residues are part of each CDR3. D genes are given only for firm matches. Size is stated for part of the rows, as once, few or many counts, or as a class when the clone is expanded.

clone_size,j_call,v_call,d_call,cdr3_aa,cdr3_nt
NA,TRBJ1-1,TRBV3-1/TRBV3-2,TRBD1,CASSQHRGNTEAFF,TGTGCCAGCAGCCAACACAGGGGGAACACTGAAGCTTTCTTT
NA,TRBJ2-3,TRBV27,NA,CASSQRSASTDTQYF,TGTGCCAGCAGTCAGCGGAGTGCTAGCACAGATACGCAGTATTTT
NA,TRBJ2-3,TRBV7-9,NA,CASSLRLADTQYF,TGTGCCAGCAGCTTACGACTAGCAGATACGCAGTATTTT
NA,TRBJ1-2,TRBV29-1,NA,CSVGGGSYGYTF,TGCAGCGTTGGCGGAGGGTCCTATGGCTACACCTTC
NA,TRBJ1-5,TRBV5-8,NA,CASSRGTDSRQPQHF,TGTGCCAGCAGCCGGGGGACGGACTCAAGACAGCCCCAGCATTTT
few,TRBJ1-6,TRBV2,NA,CASSEERGAVNSPLHF,TGTGCCAGCAGTGAGGAGCGGGGGGCCGTTAATTCACCCCTCCACTTT
once,TRBJ2-6,TRBV7-3,TRBD1,CASSLTGDGANVLTF,TGTGCCAGCAGCTTGACAGGGGATGGGGCCAACGTCCTGACTTTC
NA,TRBJ1-4,TRBV18,TRBD1,CASSPGQGVELFF,TGTGCCAGCTCACCGGGACAGGGGGTCGAGCTGTTTTTT
NA,TRBJ1-1,TRBV5-1,NA,CASSQVGQMNTEAFF,TGCGCCAGCAGCCAGGTCGGACAGATGAACACTGAAGCTTTCTTT
NA,TRBJ2-5,TRBV10-3,NA,CAISEGLAQETQYF,TGTGCCATCAGTGAAGGTCTAGCCCAAGAGACCCAGTACTTC
few,TRBJ2-7,TRBV11-2,TRBD1,CASSSYPTGGEQYF,TGTGCCAGCAGCTCATACCCCACAGGGGGGGAGCAGTACTTC
NA,TRBJ1-3,TRBV7-2,NA,CASSRGLSSGNTIYF,TGTGCCAGCAGCCGGGGACTGAGCTCTGGAAACACCATATATTTT